This is a list of T cell receptor beta chains from one sample in a study of molecular identifiers for immune sequencing clone quantification. TCRdb called the PCR reads again in MiXCR, with one record for every CDR3 protein. In the table there are under 650,000 distinct CDR3 sequences, about 20% of which are singletons. The sample taken for sequencing was naive CD8+ T cells from blood, with Jurkat cell RNA spiked in. All receptors come from a human donor in good health. Some libraries in this study had Jurkat cell RNA spiked in. Both conserved end residues are part of each CDR3. The D gene is left open where the match is weak. Only some rows state a clone size, as once, few, many or a class for expanded clones.

few	-	TRBV6-2/TRBV6-3	TRBJ2-1	CASSPTGRPPSYNEQFF	TGTGCCAGCAGCCCAACAGGGAGACCTCCTTCCTACAATGAGCAGTTCTTC
few	-	TRBV19	TRBJ2-7	CASSALGDSYEQYF	TGTGCCAGTAGTGCCCTGGGGGACTCCTACGAGCAGTACTTC
few	-	TRBV11-2	TRBJ1-1	CASSMTPEAFF	TGTGCCAGCAGCATGACCCCTGAAGCTTTCTTT
many	-	TRBV7-6	TRBJ2-5	CASSFAGLPAQETQYF	TGTGCCAGCAGCTTTGCCGGGTTGCCGGCACAAGAGACCCAGTACTTC
many	TRBD2	TRBV5-1	TRBJ2-3	CASSLRASGSTDTQYF	TGCGCCAGCAGCTTGAGGGCTAGCGGTAGCACAGATACGCAGTATTTT
many	-	TRBV7-9	TRBJ1-6	CASSFSTPNSPLHF	TGTGCCAGCAGCTTTTCCACTCCTAATTCACCCCTCCACTTT
many	-	TRBV15	TRBJ2-5	CATSRDRKETQYF	TGTGCCACCAGTAGAGACAGGAAAGAGACCCAGTACTTC
-	-	TRBV28	TRBJ2-3	CAGSTRYPADTQYF	TGTGCCGGCAGCACACGGTACCCGGCGGATACGCAGTATTTT
many	-	TRBV28	TRBJ2-7	CASSSEPGLSYEQYF	TGTGCCAGCAGCAGCGAGCCGGGCCTCTCCTACGAGCAGTACTTC
-	-	TRBV11-2	TRBJ2-1	CASSFNGEAHNEQFF	TGTGCCAGCAGCTTCAACGGGGAGGCCCACAATGAGCAGTTCTTC
many	-	TRBV6-5	TRBJ1-1	CASSPPGDEAFF	TGTGCCAGCAGTCCCCCGGGAGATGAAGCTTTCTTT
many	-	TRBV6-5	TRBJ2-3	CASSYGGTDTQYF	TGTGCCAGCAGTTATGGGGGAACAGATACGCAGTATTTT
many	-	TRBV7-6	TRBJ2-3	CASSFEGGQSDTQYF	TGTGCCAGCAGCTTCGAGGGGGGACAATCAGATACGCAGTATTTT
many	-	TRBV6-2/TRBV6-3	TRBJ1-1	CASSEILGTEAFF	TGTGCCAGCAGTGAGATTCTGGGCACTGAAGCTTTCTTT
once	-	TRBV6-4	TRBJ2-2	CASSTELRKAPNTGELFF	TGTGCCAGCAGTACCGAGTTGCGGAAGGCCCCGAACACCGGGGAGCTGTTTTTT